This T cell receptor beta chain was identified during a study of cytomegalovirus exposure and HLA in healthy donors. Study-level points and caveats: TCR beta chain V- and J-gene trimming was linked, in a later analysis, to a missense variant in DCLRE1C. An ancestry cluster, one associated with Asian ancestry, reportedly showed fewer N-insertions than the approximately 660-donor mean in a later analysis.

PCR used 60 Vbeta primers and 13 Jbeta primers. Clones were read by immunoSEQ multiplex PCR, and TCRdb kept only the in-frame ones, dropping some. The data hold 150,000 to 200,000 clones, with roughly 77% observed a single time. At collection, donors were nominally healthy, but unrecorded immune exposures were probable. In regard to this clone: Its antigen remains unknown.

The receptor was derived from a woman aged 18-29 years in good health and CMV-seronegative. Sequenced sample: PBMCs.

The CDR3 loop is CASRASGRIYEQYF. The CDR3 nucleotides read TGTGCCAGCAGAGCTAGCGGGAGAATCTACGAGCAGTACTTC. The gene calls are TRBV11-2 and TRBJ2-7, with 10 bases lining up with TRBD2. Trimming took 6 bases from V and 3 from J; bases not matched to a gene: 5. This CDR3 spans 14 amino acids. Germline V lookup: CDR1 SGHAT, CDR2 FQNNGV.